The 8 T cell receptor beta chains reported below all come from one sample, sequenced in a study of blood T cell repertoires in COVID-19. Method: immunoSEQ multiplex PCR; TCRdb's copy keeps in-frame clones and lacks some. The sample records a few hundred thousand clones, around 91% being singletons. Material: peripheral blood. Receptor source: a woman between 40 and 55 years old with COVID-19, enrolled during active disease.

CDR3 protein: CASIPGQRLEKLFF. CDR3 in DNA: TGTGCCAGCATTCCGGGACAGCGGCTTGAAAAACTGTTTTTT. The chain joins TRBV28 to TRBJ1-4; 7 nucleotides line up with TRBD1. The CDR3 runs 14 residues. V trimming: 7 bases; J trimming: 7 bases; junction bases outside the gene matches: 9. The germline gives CDR1 MDHEN, CDR2 SYDVKM.

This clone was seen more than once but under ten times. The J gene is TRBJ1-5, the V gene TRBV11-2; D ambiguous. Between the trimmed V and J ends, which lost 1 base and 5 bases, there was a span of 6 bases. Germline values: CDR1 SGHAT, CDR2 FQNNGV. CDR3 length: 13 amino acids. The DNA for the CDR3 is TGTGCCAGCAGCTTAGTTACAGATCAGCCCCAGCATTTT. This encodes CASSLVTDQPQHF.

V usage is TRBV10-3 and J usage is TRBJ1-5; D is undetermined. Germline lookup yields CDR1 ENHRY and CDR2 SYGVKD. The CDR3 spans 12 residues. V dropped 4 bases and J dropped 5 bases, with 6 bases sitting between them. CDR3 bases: TGTGCCATCAGTGCCCGGGATCAGCCCCAGCATTTT. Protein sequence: CAISARDQPQHF.

The CDR3 sequence is CASRDRGPQPQHF. In DNA form, the CDR3 reads TGCGCCAGCAGGGACAGGGGGCCTCAGCCCCAGCATTTT. The J gene is TRBJ1-5, the V gene TRBV10-2; 11 bases are a match to TRBD1. Germline-derived CDR1 and CDR2 are WSHSY and SAAADI. The J segment lost 6 bases and the V segment lost 6 bases, leaving 1 base of the junction unmatched. The CDR3 runs to 13 residues.

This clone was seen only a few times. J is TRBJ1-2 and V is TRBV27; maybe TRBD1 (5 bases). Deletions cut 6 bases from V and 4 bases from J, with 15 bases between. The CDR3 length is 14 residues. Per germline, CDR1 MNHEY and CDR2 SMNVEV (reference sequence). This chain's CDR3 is CASSPKSGGYGYTF. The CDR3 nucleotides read TGTGCCAGCAGCCCCAAAAGCGGGGGCTATGGCTACACCTTC.

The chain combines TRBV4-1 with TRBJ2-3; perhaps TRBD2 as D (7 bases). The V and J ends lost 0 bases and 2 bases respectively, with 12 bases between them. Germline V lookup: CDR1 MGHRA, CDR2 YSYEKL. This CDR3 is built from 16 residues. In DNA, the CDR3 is TGCGCCAGCAGCCAAGATCGGGGGGCGGCCACAGATACGCAGTATTTT. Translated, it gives CASSQDRGAATDTQYF.

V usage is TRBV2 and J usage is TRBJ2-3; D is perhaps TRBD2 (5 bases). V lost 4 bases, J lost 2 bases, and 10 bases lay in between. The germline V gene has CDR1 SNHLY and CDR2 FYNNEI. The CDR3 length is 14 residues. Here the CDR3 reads CASSGGSYTDTQYF. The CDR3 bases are TGTGCCAGCAGTGGAGGGAGCTACACAGATACGCAGTATTTT. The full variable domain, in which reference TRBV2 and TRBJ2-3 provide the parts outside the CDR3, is EPEVTQTPSHQVTQMGQEVILRCVPISNHLYFYWYRQILGQKVEFLVSFYNNEISEKSEIFDDQFSVERPDGSNFTLKIRSTKLEDSAMYFCASSGGSYTDTQYFGPGTRLTVL.

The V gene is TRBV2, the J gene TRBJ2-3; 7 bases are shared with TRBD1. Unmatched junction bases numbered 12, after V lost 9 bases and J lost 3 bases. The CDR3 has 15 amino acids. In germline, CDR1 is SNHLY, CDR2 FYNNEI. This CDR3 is CARTQTGSTTDTQYF. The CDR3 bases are TGTGCCAGGACACAGACAGGGTCGACGACAGATACGCAGTATTTT.